This T cell receptor beta chain appears in the sequencing data of a study of T-cell memory formation after mild COVID-19 (dated by TCRdb to the early 2020s). Background on the whole study: TCR sequence clusters from the two donors were found to be largely donor specific. T-cell clones expanding and contracting after mild COVID-19 in two donors were tracked by longitudinal TCRalpha and TCRbeta repertoire sequencing. The cohort was made up of two young adult volunteers, one female and one male, who were previously healthy.

Ficoll-Paque density gradient centrifugation was the method used to isolate PBMCs. The investigation overall reported the following: Contracting CD4+ clones turned up mainly in the CM and EM memory subsets, whereas EMRA was where CD8+ clones were enriched. Some responding clones were detected in pre-infection memory, suggesting pre-existing cross-reactive memory T cells joined the SARS-CoV-2 response. The study included only a couple of mild cases, and larger cohorts that include severe cases with pre-infection samples were judged to be necessary. From day 15 to 85, contracting clones showed balanced CD4/CD8 phenotypes, whereas a second wave of clones that expanded from day 15 to 37 leaned towards CD4+. The second-wave clones that peaked on day 37 were not confirmed to be SARS-CoV-2 specific.

Reads for this sample came from an Illumina NovaSeq 6000. cDNA libraries for TCRalpha and TCRbeta were prepared by 5'RACE using constant-segment primers, with sample barcodes and unique molecular identifiers added. Trizol reagent was used to extract RNA from every sample. Amplification of the libraries took two PCR steps, and the second step added a second sample barcode plus Illumina TruSeq adapters. Sequencing of the libraries was done on an Illumina NovaSeq, producing 2 x 150 bp paired-end reads. From the authors' description of their analysis: The reads were demultiplexed and collapsed into UMI-guided consensus sequences using migec v1.2.7. Using mixcr v2.1.11, UMI consensuses were aligned to TRA and TRB V and J templates and then assembled into clonotypes. Clonotypes were classified as expanded or contracted when called significant by both edgeR and NoisET, with noise models trained on biological replicates. For edgeR calls, the thresholds were a false discovery rate-adjusted p below 0.01 and a log2 fold-change of 1. As an exploratory analysis of dynamics, max-normalized trajectories of the 1000 most abundant clonotypes were examined with PCA combined with hierarchical clustering. Each responding clone was given a CD4 or CD8 phenotype based on the CD4+ and CD8+ repertoires, which had been sequenced separately. Through fastp at Q25 and MiXCR, TCRdb rebuilt clones from the public reads, retaining in-frame beta chains. Rows merge per CDR3 protein into single entries with the most common DNA and genes. What appears here as the V and J calls and clone size reflects TCRdb's work, not the paper's. The sample table lists 170,000 or so distinct CDR3 sequences, over 20% of them with a count of one. About 23% of the sample is held by the ten biggest clonotypes.

As concerns this clonotype: Its specific antigen is unknown. Base qualities were left out, and no much larger clone turns up one base away.

The germline V gene (reference sequence) provides CDR1 SEHNR and CDR2 FQNEAQ. From the cysteine up to the phenylalanine, the CDR3 has a length of 13 residues. CDR3 DNA is the only sequence kept; it has 39 bases, read in frame from the first base. A distance of 7 bases separates the germline ends of V and J, which lose 2 bases and 2 bases respectively. The chain is assembled from TRBV7-9 and TRBJ2-7; 5 matching bases give a weak D call of TRBD1. This receptor was obtained from an adult woman who had mild COVID-19 (a few samples of this study predate the infection). The sample titles of this study are shuffled in the database, so cell type and time point are left out; the donor was told from shared clones. Sample: PBMCs or a T cell subset sorted from them (not recorded which). CDR3 protein: CASSLPGTYEQYF. The nucleotide sequence reads as follows: TGTGCCAGCAGCTTACCAGGGACCTACGAGCAGTACTTC.